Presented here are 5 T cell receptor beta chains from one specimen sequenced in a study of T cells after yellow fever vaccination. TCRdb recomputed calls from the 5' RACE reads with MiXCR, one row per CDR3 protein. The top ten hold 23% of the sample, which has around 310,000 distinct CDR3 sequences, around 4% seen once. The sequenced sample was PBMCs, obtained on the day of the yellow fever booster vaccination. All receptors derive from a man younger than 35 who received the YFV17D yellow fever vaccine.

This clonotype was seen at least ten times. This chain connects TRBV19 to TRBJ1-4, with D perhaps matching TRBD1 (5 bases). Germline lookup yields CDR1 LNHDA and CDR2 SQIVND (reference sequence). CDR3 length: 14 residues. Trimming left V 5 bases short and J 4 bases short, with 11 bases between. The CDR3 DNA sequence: TGTGCCAGTAGTCTTGGACAAGTTAATGAAAAACTGTTTTTT. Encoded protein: CASSLGQVNEKLFF.

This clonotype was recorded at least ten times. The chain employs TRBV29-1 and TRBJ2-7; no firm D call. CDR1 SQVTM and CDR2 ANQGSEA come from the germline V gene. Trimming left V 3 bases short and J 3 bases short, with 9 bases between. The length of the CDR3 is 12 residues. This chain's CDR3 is CSVDGSDYEQYF. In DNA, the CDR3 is TGCAGCGTTGACGGGTCAGACTACGAGCAGTACTTC.

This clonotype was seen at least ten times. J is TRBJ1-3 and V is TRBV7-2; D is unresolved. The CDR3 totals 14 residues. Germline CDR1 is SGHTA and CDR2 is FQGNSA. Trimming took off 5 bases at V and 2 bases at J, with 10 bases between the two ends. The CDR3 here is CASSPIGTGNTIYF. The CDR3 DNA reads TGTGCCAGCAGCCCAATAGGGACTGGAAACACCATATATTTT.

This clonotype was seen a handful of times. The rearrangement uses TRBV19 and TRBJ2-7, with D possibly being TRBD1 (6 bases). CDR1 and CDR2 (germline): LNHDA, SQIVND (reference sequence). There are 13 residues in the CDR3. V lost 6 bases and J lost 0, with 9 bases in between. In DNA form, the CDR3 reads TGTGCCAGTAGGAGGGGGACCTCCTACGAGCAGTACTTC. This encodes CASRRGTSYEQYF.

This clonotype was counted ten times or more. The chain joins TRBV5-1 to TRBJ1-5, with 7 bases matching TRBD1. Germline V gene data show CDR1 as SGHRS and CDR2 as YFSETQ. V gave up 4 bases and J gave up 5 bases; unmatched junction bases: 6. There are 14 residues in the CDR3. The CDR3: CASSERQGHQPQHF. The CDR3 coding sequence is TGCGCCAGCAGCGAACGACAGGGACATCAGCCCCAGCATTTT.